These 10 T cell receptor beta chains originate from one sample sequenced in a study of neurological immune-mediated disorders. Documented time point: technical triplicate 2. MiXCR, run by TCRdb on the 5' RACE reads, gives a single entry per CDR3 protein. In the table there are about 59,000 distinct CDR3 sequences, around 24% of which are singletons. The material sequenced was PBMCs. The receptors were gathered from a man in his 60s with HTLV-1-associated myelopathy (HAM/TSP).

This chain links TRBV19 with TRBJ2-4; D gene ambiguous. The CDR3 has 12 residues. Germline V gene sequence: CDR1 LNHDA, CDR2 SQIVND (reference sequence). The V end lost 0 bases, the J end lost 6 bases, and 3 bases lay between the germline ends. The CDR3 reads CASSIDGNIQYF. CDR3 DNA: TGTGCCAGTAGTATAGATGGAAACATTCAGTACTTC.

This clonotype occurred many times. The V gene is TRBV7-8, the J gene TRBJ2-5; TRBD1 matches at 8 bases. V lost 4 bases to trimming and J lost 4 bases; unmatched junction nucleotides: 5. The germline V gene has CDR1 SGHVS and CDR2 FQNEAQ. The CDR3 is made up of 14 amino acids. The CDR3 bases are TGTGCCAGCAGCTCAAGGACAGGGAGAGAGACCCAGTACTTC. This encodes CASSSRTGRETQYF.

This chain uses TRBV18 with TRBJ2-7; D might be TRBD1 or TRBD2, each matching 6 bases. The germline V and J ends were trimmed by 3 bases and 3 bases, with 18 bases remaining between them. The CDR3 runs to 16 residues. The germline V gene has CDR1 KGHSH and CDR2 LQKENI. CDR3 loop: CASSPTGAGKSYEQYF. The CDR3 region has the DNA TGTGCCAGCTCACCGACGGGGGCAGGGAAGAGCTACGAGCAGTACTTC.

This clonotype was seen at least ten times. The CDR3 bases are TGTGCCAGCAGTTTACGCGCGCACCAAGAGACCCAGTACTTC. This translates into CASSLRAHQETQYF. The chain combines TRBV12-3 or TRBV12-4 with TRBJ2-5; D is ambiguous. This CDR3 contains 14 residues. Trimming shortened V by 2 bases and J by 0 bases, and 7 bases separated the two germline ends.

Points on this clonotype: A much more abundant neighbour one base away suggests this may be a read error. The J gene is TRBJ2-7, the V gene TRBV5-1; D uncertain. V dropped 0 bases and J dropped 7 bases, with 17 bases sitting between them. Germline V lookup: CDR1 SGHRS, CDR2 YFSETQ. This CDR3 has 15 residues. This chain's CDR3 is CASSLVGKSPREQYF. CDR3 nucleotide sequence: TGCGCCAGCAGCTTGGTGGGTAAGAGCCCTAGGGAGCAGTACTTC.

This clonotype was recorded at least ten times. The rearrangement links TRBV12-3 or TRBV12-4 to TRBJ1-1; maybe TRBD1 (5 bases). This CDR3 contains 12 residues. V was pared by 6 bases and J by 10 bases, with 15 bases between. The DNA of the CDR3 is TGTGCCAGCAGCCTCAGGGACTTGAGAGCTTTCTTT. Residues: CASSLRDLRAFF.

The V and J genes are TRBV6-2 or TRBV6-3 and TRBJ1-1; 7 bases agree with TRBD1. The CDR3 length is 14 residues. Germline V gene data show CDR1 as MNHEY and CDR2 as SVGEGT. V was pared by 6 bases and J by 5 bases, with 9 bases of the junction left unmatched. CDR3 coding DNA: TGTGCCAGCAGCTATTCCCGACAGGGTACTGAAGCTTTCTTT. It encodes CASSYSRQGTEAFF.

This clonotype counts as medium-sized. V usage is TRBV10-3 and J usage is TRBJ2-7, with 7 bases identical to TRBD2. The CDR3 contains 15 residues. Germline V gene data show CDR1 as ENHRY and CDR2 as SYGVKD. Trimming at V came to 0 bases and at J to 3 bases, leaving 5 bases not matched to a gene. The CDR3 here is CAISESVAGGYEQYF. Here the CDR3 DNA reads TGTGCCATCAGTGAGTCTGTAGCGGGTGGCTACGAGCAGTACTTC.

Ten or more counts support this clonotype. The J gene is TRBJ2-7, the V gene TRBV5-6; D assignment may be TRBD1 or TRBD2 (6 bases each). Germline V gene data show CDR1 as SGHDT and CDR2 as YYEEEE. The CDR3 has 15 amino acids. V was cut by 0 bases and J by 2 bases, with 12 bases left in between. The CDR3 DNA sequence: TGTGCCAGCAGCTTGGGTCCGGGGGCGCCCTACGAGCAGTACTTC. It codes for CASSLGPGAPYEQYF.

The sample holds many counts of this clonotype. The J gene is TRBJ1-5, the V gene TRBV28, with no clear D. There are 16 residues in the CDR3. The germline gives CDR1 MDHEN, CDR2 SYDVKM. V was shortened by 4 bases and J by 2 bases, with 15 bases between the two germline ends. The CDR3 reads CASSSPAGSRNQPQHF. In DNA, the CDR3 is TGTGCCAGCAGTTCCCCCGCGGGTTCTCGCAATCAGCCCCAGCATTTT.